The 20 T cell receptor beta chains below were found in one sample sequenced in a study of human T cells and chemical hapten exposure (dated by TCRdb to the early 2020s). The time point label for this specimen denotes: pre-sensitization, week 0. The treatment or condition label of this sample denotes: therapeutic diphenylcyclopropenone sensitization with weekly scalp DPC. The method behind the library was RACE. Sequencing was carried out with a NextSeq 500. The raw public data were reprocessed by TCRdb itself: fastp quality trimming at Q25, MiXCR clonotype calling, in-frame beta chains only. Every CDR3 protein is listed once, alongside the most common genes and DNA of its rows. In all, the sample holds approximately 60,000 distinct CDR3 sequences, and approximately 9.9% of those were seen once. The ten most abundant clones make up 9.6% of the sample. Material: whole blood, obtained in connection with sensitization to the hapten diphenylcyclopropenone (DPC). The receptors stem from a man aged 40-49 years with alopecia areata. Some clones in this sample may be carry-over from other donors' samples.

In its sample, this clonotype was seen many times. The gene calls are TRBV24-1 and TRBJ2-2; 8 bases agree with TRBD1. The trim removed 6 bases at V and 7 bases at J, leaving 3 bases unmatched. Germline V gene sequence: CDR1 KGHDR, CDR2 SFDVKD. The CDR3 totals 13 residues. The CDR3 loop reads CATSRQGRGELFF. The DNA of the CDR3 is TGTGCCACCAGTCGACAGGGGCGCGGGGAGCTGTTTTTT.

This clonotype has only a few counts. The chain employs TRBV12-3 or TRBV12-4 and TRBJ1-1; D may be TRBD1 (6 bases). The CDR3 totals 15 residues. The ends were cut back, 5 bases at V and 5 bases at J, with 18 bases in the middle. The CDR3 coding sequence is TGTGCCAGCAGTAGACAGGCCGCTCTTGGGACTGAAGCTTTCTTT. It is translated as CASSRQAALGTEAFF.

The sample holds many counts of this clonotype. This chain connects TRBV20-1 to TRBJ2-7, with D possibly being TRBD1 (5 bases). Germline CDR1 is DFQATT and CDR2 is SNEGSKA (reference sequence). V was trimmed by 6 bases and J by 6 bases, leaving 15 bases between them. This CDR3 is 12 amino acids long. CDR3 DNA: TGCAGTGCCCAGGGTCTAGGGGCCGAGCAGTACTTC. It translates to CSAQGLGAEQYF.

The chain uses TRBV2 and TRBJ1-1; a weak D match, TRBD1 (5 bases). Germline V CDR1 and CDR2: SNHLY, FYNNEI. This CDR3 region has 16 residues. V was cut by 6 bases and J by 2 bases, with 19 bases left in between. In DNA, the CDR3 is TGTGCCAGCAGGTCCGGGGCCGCAAGTTCTAACACTGAAGCTTTCTTT. It is translated as CASRSGAASSNTEAFF.

This clonotype was observed at least ten times. The V and J genes are TRBV24-1 and TRBJ2-1, with 13 bases that match TRBD2. V trimming: 3 bases; J trimming: 4 bases; junction bases outside the gene matches: 2. CDR3 length equals 16 residues. Germline loops: CDR1 KGHDR, CDR2 SFDVKD. DNA of the CDR3: TGTGCCACCAGTGATGCACTAGCGGGAGGGTACAATGAGCAGTTCTTC. Protein sequence: CATSDALAGGYNEQFF.

This clonotype was detected ten times or more. This chain connects TRBV27 to TRBJ2-3, with 8 bases identical to TRBD1. Trimming at V came to 3 bases and at J to 2 bases, leaving 4 bases not matched to a gene. The germline CDR1 and CDR2 sequences are MNHEY and SMNVEV (reference sequence). The CDR3 totals 15 residues. The CDR3 DNA sequence: TGTGCCAGCAGTTTTGGGGGACAGGCCACAGATACGCAGTATTTT. Its protein is CASSFGGQATDTQYF.

This clonotype was seen more than once but under ten times. V usage is TRBV7-9 and J usage is TRBJ2-7; the D gene is possibly TRBD2 (6 bases). The V gene's germline CDR1 is SEHNR and CDR2 FQNEAQ (reference sequence). Trimming took 5 bases from V and 2 from J, leaving 7 bases between them. This CDR3 region has 12 residues. For the CDR3, the DNA is TGTGCCAGCAGCGGAGGGGCCTACGAGCAGTACTTC. Translating it yields CASSGGAYEQYF.

The chain is built from TRBV27 and TRBJ2-5; 10 bases align to TRBD2. The junction had 9 bases not matched to a gene; V was cut back by 0 bases and J by 5 bases. The CDR3 runs 17 residues. CDR1 is MNHEY, CDR2 SMNVEV, per germline (reference sequence). CDR3: CASSLSPIQREGETQYF. CDR3 nucleotide sequence: TGTGCCAGCAGTTTATCACCCATCCAGCGGGAGGGTGAGACCCAGTACTTC.

This clonotype was recorded at least ten times. The chain uses TRBV6-2 or TRBV6-3 and TRBJ1-5; D is perhaps TRBD1 (5 bases). This CDR3 is 14 amino acids long. Trimming removed 6 bases from V and 4 bases from J, with 13 bases in between. Looked up from germline, CDR1 is MNHEY and CDR2 is SVGEGT. The CDR3, as DNA: TGTGCCAGCAGCCAGGGATCGGAAAATCAGCCCCAGCATTTT. Translating it yields CASSQGSENQPQHF.

This clonotype was seen repeatedly, ten times or more. The chain combines TRBV20-1 with TRBJ2-3, with 11 bases matching TRBD2. V lost 0 bases, J lost 0 bases, and 14 bases stayed unmatched. This CDR3 contains 20 residues. Germline CDR1 reads DFQATT; CDR2 reads SNEGSKA (reference sequence). The CDR3 sequence is CSARDRGLAGPKASTDTQYF. In nucleotides, the CDR3 is TGCAGTGCTAGAGATCGTGGACTAGCGGGCCCTAAGGCTAGCACAGATACGCAGTATTTT.

The rearrangement uses TRBV7-6 and TRBJ2-2; unclear D gene. Germline V gene lookup returns CDR1 SGHVS and CDR2 FNYEAQ. Trimming took 5 bases from V and 8 from J, leaving 9 bases between them. This CDR3 contains 12 residues. CDR3: CASSLIGGELFF. CDR3 coding DNA: TGTGCCAGCAGCCTAATAGGAGGGGAGCTGTTTTTT.

V and J are TRBV4-1 and TRBJ2-7; 7 bases match TRBD2. V lost 2 bases, J lost 5 bases, and 9 bases stayed unmatched. Germline V gene lookup returns CDR1 MGHRA and CDR2 YSYEKL. This CDR3 region has 15 residues. DNA for the CDR3: TGCGCCAGCAGCCAATCAGCGGGATATTCCCACGAGCAGTACTTC. Translated: CASSQSAGYSHEQYF.

This clonotype was counted only a few times. The CDR3 spells CASTLINQPQHF. The CDR3 DNA follows: TGTGCCAGCACCCTGATCAATCAGCCCCAGCATTTT. J is TRBJ1-5 and V is TRBV28; D unclear. Trimming stripped 7 bases from V and 3 bases from J, with 7 bases between. Germline V gene data show CDR1 as MDHEN and CDR2 as SYDVKM. The CDR3 spans 12 residues. The whole variable domain, remainder taken from reference TRBV28 and TRBJ1-5, is DVKVTQSSRYLVKRTGEKVFLECVQDMDHENMFWYRQDPGLGLRLIYFSYDVKMKEKGDIPEGYSVSREKKERFSLILESASTNQTSMYLCASTLINQPQHFGDGTRLSIL.

This clonotype was detected many times. CDR3 bases: TGTGCCAGCAGTGAAGGCGGGTCTAGCACAGATACGCAGTATTTT. This encodes CASSEGGSSTDTQYF. The chain links TRBV6-1 to TRBJ2-3; TRBD2 might be the D (5 bases). Per the germline V gene, CDR1 is MNHNS and CDR2 is SASEGT. V lost 1 base to trimming and J lost 0 bases, with 8 bases between them. This CDR3 is built from 15 residues.

The chain joins TRBV7-2 to TRBJ2-1; D is perhaps TRBD1 (5 bases). Germline CDR1 and CDR2: SGHTA and FQGNSA. Trimming removed 8 bases from V and 9 bases from J, with 14 bases in between. The CDR3 has 12 residues. The CDR3 region is CASLGVIGEQFF. The DNA of the CDR3 is TGTGCCAGCTTAGGGGTAATCGGTGAGCAGTTCTTC.

This clonotype was found many times. The chain combines TRBV10-2 with TRBJ1-5; TRBD1 is a possible D gene (5 bases). The CDR3 contains 13 residues. V dropped 5 bases and J dropped 4 bases, with 9 bases sitting between them. Germline V CDR1 and CDR2: WSHSY, SAAADI. In DNA, the CDR3 is TGCGCCAGCAGTCAGGACAAGAATCAGCCCCAGCATTTT. It translates to CASSQDKNQPQHF.

Only a few counts were recorded for this clonotype. The V gene is TRBV20-1, the J gene TRBJ2-1, with 7 bases aligning to TRBD2. This CDR3 is 17 amino acids long. The V and J ends lost 0 bases and 2 bases, in that order; junction bases with no gene match: 10. The germline V gene encodes CDR1 DFQATT and CDR2 SNEGSKA (reference sequence). The CDR3 coding sequence is TGCAGTGCTAGAGATGAAGGGGAGGGAGTAACCTACAATGAGCAGTTCTTC. Amino acid sequence: CSARDEGEGVTYNEQFF.

The chain carries TRBV11-2 and TRBJ2-1, with 9 bases fitting TRBD2. The CDR3 extends over 16 amino acids. Germline-derived CDR1 and CDR2 are SGHAT and FQNNGV. Trimming took 3 bases from V and 6 from J; bases not matched to a gene: 9. DNA for the CDR3: TGTGCCAGCAGCTTTCAACTTGGCGGGAGGGCCAATGAGCAGTTCTTC. Translated: CASSFQLGGRANEQFF.

The chain links TRBV3-1 to TRBJ2-7; D might be TRBD1 (6 bases). This CDR3 spans 14 amino acids. Germline V CDR1 and CDR2: LGHDT, YNNKEL (reference sequence). V lost 4 bases to trimming and J lost 3 bases, with 13 bases between them. Written as DNA, the CDR3 is TGTGCCAGCAGCCCTCGGGACAATCTCTACGAGCAGTACTTC. Amino acid sequence: CASSPRDNLYEQYF.

Here the CDR3 DNA reads TGTGCCAGCAGCTTGAGGACAGGGCCGACTTCCTACGAGCAGTACTTC. This translates into CASSLRTGPTSYEQYF. The chain recombines TRBV5-4 with TRBJ2-7; 8 bases are shared with TRBD1. The junction had 7 bases not matched to a gene; V was cut back by 1 base and J by 1 base. CDR3 length: 16 residues. In germline, CDR1 is SGHNT, CDR2 YYREEE (reference sequence).